These 6 T cell receptor beta chains originate from one sample sequenced in a study of blood T cell repertoires in COVID-19. Here immunoSEQ multiplex PCR was the method, and the copy in TCRdb shows in-frame clones only, minus some. The sample lists tens of thousands of clones, 87% occurring once. What was sequenced was peripheral blood. These receptors all stem from a man in his forties or fifties with active COVID-19.

V and J are TRBV12-5 and TRBJ1-2, with a tentative D call TRBD1 (5 bases). V was trimmed by 3 bases and J by 2 bases, leaving 7 bases between them. The CDR3 has 13 residues. Germline CDR1 reads LGHNT; CDR2 reads FRNRAP. The chain's CDR3 is CASGLQENYGYTF. In DNA form, the CDR3 reads TGTGCTAGTGGTTTACAGGAAAACTATGGCTACACCTTC.

The V call is TRBV7-2, the J call TRBJ1-2; TRBD1 matches at 11 bases. The CDR3 spans 14 residues. The V gene's germline CDR1 is SGHTA and CDR2 FQGNSA. With V trimmed by 3 bases and J by 6 bases, 3 bases remained unmatched. CDR3 in DNA: TGTGCCAGCAGCTTCCGGGACAGGGGGAATGGCTACACCTTC. Translation: CASSFRDRGNGYTF.

The chain combines TRBV2 with TRBJ1-3, with a tentative D call TRBD1 (5 bases). V was pared by 6 bases and J by 2 bases, with 11 bases between. The CDR3 runs to 14 residues. The germline gives CDR1 SNHLY, CDR2 FYNNEI. CDR3 in amino acids: CASSREGPGNTIYF. The CDR3 DNA reads TGTGCCAGCAGCCGGGAGGGGCCTGGAAACACCATATATTTT.

The chain joins TRBV7-2 to TRBJ2-7, with TRBD1 matching 8 bases. Germline V CDR1 and CDR2: SGHTA, FQGNSA. The CDR3 length is 15 residues. With 4 bases clipped from V and 5 bases from J, the junction kept 10 bases outside the gene matches. The CDR3 DNA follows: TGTGCCAGCAGCTCTTTCCCCAGGGGGCTGAACGAGCAGTACTTC. This translates into CASSSFPRGLNEQYF.

The J gene is TRBJ1-4, the V gene TRBV5-1, with D possibly TRBD1 on 6 matching bases. V was shortened by 0 bases and J by 7 bases, with 13 bases between the two germline ends. CDR3 length: 15 residues. Germline-derived CDR1 and CDR2 are SGHRS and YFSETQ. The DNA for the CDR3 is TGCGCCAGCAGCTTGGCTGACGGGGGGGCTGAAAAACTGTTTTTT. This gives the protein CASSLADGGAEKLFF.

The chain uses TRBV3-1 (or the pseudogene TRBV3-2) and TRBJ2-1; 9 nucleotides match TRBD2. In germline, CDR1 is LGHDT, CDR2 YNNKEL (reference sequence). J was trimmed by 5 bases and V by 3 bases; bases with no gene match: 2. This CDR3 comprises 14 residues. The CDR3 DNA reads TGTGCCAGCAGCCAGCTAGCGGGGAACAATGAGCAGTTCTTC. It translates to CASSQLAGNNEQFF.